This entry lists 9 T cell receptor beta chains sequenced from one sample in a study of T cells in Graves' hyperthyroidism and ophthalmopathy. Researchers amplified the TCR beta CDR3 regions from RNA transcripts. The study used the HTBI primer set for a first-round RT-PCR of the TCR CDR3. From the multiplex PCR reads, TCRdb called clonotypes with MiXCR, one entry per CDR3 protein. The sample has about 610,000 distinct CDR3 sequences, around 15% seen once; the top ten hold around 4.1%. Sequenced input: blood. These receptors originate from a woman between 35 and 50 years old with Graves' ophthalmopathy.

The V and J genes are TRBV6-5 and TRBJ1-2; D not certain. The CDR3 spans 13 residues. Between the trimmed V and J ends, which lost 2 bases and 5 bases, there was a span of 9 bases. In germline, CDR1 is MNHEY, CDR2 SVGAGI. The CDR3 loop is CASSYRPPYGYTF. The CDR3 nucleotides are TGTGCCAGCAGTTACCGGCCCCCTTATGGCTACACCTTC.

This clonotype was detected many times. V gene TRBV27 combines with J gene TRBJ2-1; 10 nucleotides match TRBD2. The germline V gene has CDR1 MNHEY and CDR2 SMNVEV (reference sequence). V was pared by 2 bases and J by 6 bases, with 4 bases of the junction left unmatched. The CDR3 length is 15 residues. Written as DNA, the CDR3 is TGTGCCAGCAGTTTACTAGCGGGAGCGGGCAATGAGCAGTTCTTC. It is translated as CASSLLAGAGNEQFF.

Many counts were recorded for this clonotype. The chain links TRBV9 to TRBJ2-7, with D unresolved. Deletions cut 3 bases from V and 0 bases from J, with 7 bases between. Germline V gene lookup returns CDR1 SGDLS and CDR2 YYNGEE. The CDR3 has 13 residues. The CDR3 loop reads CASSAAPSYEQYF. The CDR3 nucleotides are TGTGCCAGCAGCGCTGCCCCCTCCTACGAGCAGTACTTC.

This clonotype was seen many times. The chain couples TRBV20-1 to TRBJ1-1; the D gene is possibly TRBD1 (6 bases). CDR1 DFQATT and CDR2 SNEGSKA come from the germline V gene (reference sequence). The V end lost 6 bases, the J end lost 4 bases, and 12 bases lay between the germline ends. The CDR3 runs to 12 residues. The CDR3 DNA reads TGCAGTGCCCATACAGGGACCACTGAAGCTTTCTTT. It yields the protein CSAHTGTTEAFF.

This CDR3 is CASSYSNVRGGNQPQHF. CDR3 in DNA: TGTGCCAGCAGTTACTCGAATGTCAGGGGGGGCAATCAGCCCCAGCATTTT. The gene calls are TRBV6-5 and TRBJ1-5, with TRBD1 identical over 7 bases. After removal of 0 bases from V and 2 bases from J, the junction contained 7 bases not matched to a gene. Per the germline V gene, CDR1 is MNHEY and CDR2 is SVGAGI. The CDR3 spans 17 residues.

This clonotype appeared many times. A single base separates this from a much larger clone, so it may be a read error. The CDR3 nucleotides are TGTGCCAGCAGTTTATCGACCAGCGGCCAAGAGACCCGGTACTTC. Amino acids: CASSLSTSGQETRYF. This sequence joins TRBV27 and TRBJ2-5, with D possibly being TRBD2 (5 bases). There are 15 residues in the CDR3. Per germline, CDR1 MNHEY and CDR2 SMNVEV (reference sequence).

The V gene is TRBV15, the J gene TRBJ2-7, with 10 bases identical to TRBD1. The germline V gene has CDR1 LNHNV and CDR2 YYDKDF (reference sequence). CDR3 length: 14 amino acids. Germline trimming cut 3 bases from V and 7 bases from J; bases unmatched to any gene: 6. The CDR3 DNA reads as TGTGCCACCAGCAGGGGGACAGGGGATGGGGAGCAGTACTTC. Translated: CATSRGTGDGEQYF.

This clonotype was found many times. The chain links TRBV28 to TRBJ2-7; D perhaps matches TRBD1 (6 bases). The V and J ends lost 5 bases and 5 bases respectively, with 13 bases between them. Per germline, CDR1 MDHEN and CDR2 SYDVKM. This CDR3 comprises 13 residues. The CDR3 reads CASSPQGINEQYF. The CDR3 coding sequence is TGTGCCAGCAGTCCTCAGGGGATCAACGAGCAGTACTTC.

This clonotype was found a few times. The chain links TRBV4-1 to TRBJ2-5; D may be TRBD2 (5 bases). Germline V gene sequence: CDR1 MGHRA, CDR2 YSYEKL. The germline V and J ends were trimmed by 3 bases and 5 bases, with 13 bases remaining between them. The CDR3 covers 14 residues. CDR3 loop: CASSQDPTGETQYF. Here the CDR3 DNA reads TGCGCCAGCAGCCAGGACCCTACGGGGGAGACCCAGTACTTC.